This entry lists 20 T cell receptor beta chains sequenced from one sample in a study of cytomegalovirus exposure and HLA in healthy donors. Generated by immunoSEQ multiplex PCR, the TCRdb table keeps only in-frame clones and is missing some. The sample has some 160,000 clones; about 89% are singletons. The sequencing input was PBMCs. These receptors were collected from a man in his late teens or twenties in good health and CMV-seronegative.

V and J are TRBV18 and TRBJ1-5, with D perhaps matching TRBD1 (6 bases). CDR3 length equals 14 residues. V lost 2 bases to trimming and J lost 6 bases, with 11 bases between them. Germline CDR1 KGHSH, CDR2 LQKENI. CDR3: CASSPSGDGQPQHF. In nucleotides, the CDR3 is TGTGCCAGCTCACCATCAGGGGACGGTCAGCCCCAGCATTTT.

The J gene is TRBJ2-3, the V gene TRBV6-1, with 7 positions matching TRBD1. V lost 0 bases, J lost 2 bases, and 2 bases stayed unmatched. The CDR3 contains 15 residues. Germline CDR1 and CDR2: MNHNS and SASEGT. CDR3 coding DNA: TGTGCCAGCAGTGAAGCGGGGACAGCCACAGATACGCAGTATTTT. Its protein is CASSEAGTATDTQYF.

V is TRBV5-1 and J is TRBJ1-1, with no clear D. In germline, CDR1 is SGHRS, CDR2 YFSETQ. V was pared by 0 bases and J by 5 bases, with 11 bases between. The CDR3 covers 14 residues. CDR3 DNA: TGCGCCAGCAGCTTGGAGGCTACGGGGACTGAAGCTTTCTTT. The encoded protein is CASSLEATGTEAFF.

In DNA, the CDR3 is TGTGCCAGCAGCTCCCAACAGGGGACCGGGGAGCTGTTTTTT. Protein: CASSSQQGTGELFF. The V gene is TRBV7-3, the J gene TRBJ2-2, with TRBD1 identical over 7 bases. Germline lookup yields CDR1 SGHTA and CDR2 FQGTGA. CDR3 size: 14 residues. With 4 bases clipped from V and 5 bases from J, the junction kept 4 bases outside the gene matches.

The chain is built from TRBV2 and TRBJ1-2; a weak D match, TRBD1 (5 bases). V was shortened by 7 bases and J by 6 bases, with 21 bases between the two germline ends. The germline V gene has CDR1 SNHLY and CDR2 FYNNEI. The CDR3 covers 15 residues. This CDR3 is CASTPDDWGLDGYTF. The CDR3 nucleotides read TGTGCCAGCACTCCGGACGATTGGGGCTTGGATGGCTACACCTTC. Using reference TRBV2 and TRBJ1-2 for the parts outside the CDR3, the full variable domain is EPEVTQTPSHQVTQMGQEVILRCVPISNHLYFYWYRQILGQKVEFLVSFYNNEISEKSEIFDDQFSVERPDGSNFTLKIRSTKLEDSAMYFCASTPDDWGLDGYTFGSGTRLTVV.

This chain links TRBV13 with TRBJ2-7; 8 positions agree with TRBD2. Unmatched junction bases numbered 5, after V lost 4 bases and J lost 3 bases. CDR3 length equals 14 residues. Germline V gene data show CDR1 as PRHDT and CDR2 as FYEKMQ (reference sequence). CDR3 amino acids: CASSSGGAYYEQYF. CDR3 bases: TGTGCCAGCAGCTCCGGGGGGGCCTACTACGAGCAGTACTTC.

This chain connects TRBV7-7 to TRBJ2-7, with no clear D. Looked up from germline, CDR1 is SSHAT and CDR2 is FNYEAQ (reference sequence). This CDR3 comprises 13 residues. The V and J ends lost 5 bases and 5 bases respectively, with 13 bases between them. As DNA, the CDR3 is TGTGCCAGCAGCCCAAAGTTGGCCCACGAGCAGTACTTC. Amino acids: CASSPKLAHEQYF.

The V gene is TRBV6-4, the J gene TRBJ2-1; 9 positions match TRBD2. J gave up 1 base and V 5 bases, and 6 bases lay outside the gene matches. CDR3 length: 16 amino acids. Germline V CDR1 and CDR2: MRHNA, SNTAGT. CDR3 sequence reads: CASSYYSGGSYNEQFF. In DNA, the CDR3 is TGTGCCAGCAGTTATTATAGCGGGGGTTCCTACAATGAGCAGTTCTTC.

The chain couples TRBV5-8 to TRBJ2-5, with TRBD2 as a possible D gene (5 bases). Between the trimmed V and J ends, which lost 0 bases and 5 bases, there was a span of 11 bases. This CDR3 region has 14 residues. Germline V lookup: CDR1 SGHTS, CDR2 YDEGEE. The CDR3 sequence is CASSLDPGWETQYF. Here the CDR3 DNA reads TGTGCCAGCAGCTTGGATCCGGGATGGGAGACCCAGTACTTC. The variable domain in full, completed from reference TRBV5-8 and TRBJ2-5, reads EAGVTQSPTHLIKTRGQQATLRCSPISGHTSVYWYQQALGLGLQFLLWYDEGEERNRGNFPPRFSGRQFPNYSSELNVNALELEDSALYLCASSLDPGWETQYFGPGTRLLVL.

J is TRBJ2-1 and V is TRBV30; 9 bases map to TRBD2. This CDR3 comprises 16 residues. Trimming at V came to 0 bases and at J to 7 bases, leaving 10 bases not matched to a gene. Germline V gene lookup returns CDR1 GTSNPN and CDR2 SVGIG (reference sequence). The CDR3 spells CAWSVPNGGGVNEQFF. As DNA, the CDR3 is TGTGCCTGGAGTGTACCAAATGGCGGGGGGGTGAATGAGCAGTTCTTC.

The V call is TRBV19, the J call TRBJ1-6, with D perhaps matching TRBD1 (5 bases). Between the trimmed V and J ends, which lost 0 bases and 6 bases, there was a span of 12 bases. The CDR3 runs 16 residues. The germline V gene encodes CDR1 LNHDA and CDR2 SQIVND (reference sequence). The DNA for the CDR3 is TGTGCCAGTAGTATAGAGGAAGGGGCTCGTAATTCACCCCTCCACTTT. This translates into CASSIEEGARNSPLHF.

This chain links TRBV10-3 with TRBJ2-1; D is possibly TRBD2 (5 bases). The CDR3 runs to 15 residues. The germline CDR1 and CDR2 sequences are ENHRY and SYGVKD. V was shortened by 4 bases and J by 0 bases, with 10 bases between the two germline ends. CDR3 sequence reads: CAISGSTSSYNEQFF. CDR3 coding DNA: TGTGCCATCAGTGGAAGCACTAGCTCCTACAATGAGCAGTTCTTC.

This chain connects TRBV2 to TRBJ1-3; D call uncertain. The CDR3 spans 14 residues. Germline-derived CDR1 and CDR2 are SNHLY and FYNNEI. V gave up 4 bases and J gave up 0 bases, with 7 bases separating them. CDR3 coding DNA: TGTGCCAGCAGTGTATCCGTCTCTGGAAACACCATATATTTT. Translated: CASSVSVSGNTIYF.

This chain connects TRBV11-2 to TRBJ1-1; TRBD1 matches 12 bases. The CDR3 totals 17 residues. The V gene's germline CDR1 is SGHAT and CDR2 FQNNGV. J gave up 2 bases and V 5 bases, and 9 bases lay outside the gene matches. Here the CDR3 DNA reads TGTGCCAGCAGCACCGGGACAGGGGGCGCTCAAAACACTGAAGCTTTCTTT. Amino acid sequence: CASSTGTGGAQNTEAFF. The whole variable domain, filled in from reference TRBV11-2 and TRBJ1-1, reads EAGVAQSPRYKIIEKRQSVAFWCNPISGHATLYWYQQILGQGPKLLIQFQNNGVVDDSQLPKDRFSAERLKGVDSTLKIQPAKLEDSAVYLCASSTGTGGAQNTEAFFGQGTRLTVV.

The chain carries TRBV6-5 and TRBJ1-6; 10 bases match TRBD1. The CDR3 has 14 residues. The V and J ends lost 2 bases and 9 bases, in that order; junction bases with no gene match: 1. The germline CDR1 and CDR2 sequences are MNHEY and SVGAGI. The chain's CDR3 is CASSYGQGGSPLHF. The CDR3 DNA sequence: TGTGCCAGCAGTTACGGACAGGGGGGTTCACCCCTCCACTTT.

The chain couples TRBV29-1 to TRBJ2-7; tentatively, D is TRBD1 (6 bases). The V gene's germline CDR1 is SQVTM and CDR2 ANQGSEA. This CDR3 spans 13 amino acids. The ends were cut back, 7 bases at V and 0 bases at J, with 13 bases in the middle. The CDR3: CSARTVLSYEQYF. Here the CDR3 DNA reads TGCAGCGCCCGGACAGTACTCTCCTACGAGCAGTACTTC.

The chain couples TRBV10-3 to TRBJ1-2; D possibly corresponds to TRBD1 (5 bases). Per the germline V gene, CDR1 is ENHRY and CDR2 is SYGVKD. The CDR3 is 14 residues long. Trimming removed 2 bases at V and 3 bases at J, with 10 bases between. CDR3 amino acids: CAISEDRDYYGYTF. The CDR3 nucleotides read TGTGCCATCAGTGAGGACAGAGATTACTATGGCTACACCTTC.

This clone was seen at least ten times. The chain uses TRBV5-1 and TRBJ2-7; 8 positions match TRBD1. There are 15 residues in the CDR3. The V gene's germline CDR1 is SGHRS and CDR2 YFSETQ. With V trimmed by 4 bases and J by 2 bases, 8 bases remained unmatched. This CDR3 reads CASSMGQVNPYEQYF. The CDR3 nucleotides read TGCGCCAGCAGCATGGGACAGGTCAACCCCTACGAGCAGTACTTC.

The chain is built from TRBV4-2 and TRBJ1-1; D is uncertain. The germline CDR1 and CDR2 sequences are LGHNA and YNFKEQ. V gave up 1 base and J gave up 0 bases, with 6 bases separating them. This CDR3 comprises 14 residues. CDR3 protein: CASSQGEVNTEAFF. The CDR3 DNA is TGTGCCAGCAGCCAAGGAGAGGTGAACACTGAAGCTTTCTTT.

The chain uses TRBV6-5 and TRBJ2-5, with D uncertain. Germline V gene lookup returns CDR1 MNHEY and CDR2 SVGAGI. This CDR3 spans 11 amino acids. V gave up 4 bases and J gave up 5 bases, with 5 bases separating them. The CDR3 here is CASSSGETQYF. The CDR3 region has the DNA TGTGCCAGCAGTTCCGGTGAGACCCAGTACTTC.